Here is one TCR beta chain with its context. What it binds is not known. 5'RACE with constant-segment primers built TCRalpha and TCRbeta cDNA libraries with UMIs. TCRdb re-called the 5' RACE reads with MiXCR, one entry per CDR3 protein. The sample consists of hundreds of thousands of distinct CDR3 sequences, approximately 15% of them appearing once. This sample is drawn from a study of T-cell memory formation after mild COVID-19. This CDR3 region has 14 residues. General study points: Clones contracting day 15 to 85 were balanced CD4/CD8; later expanders leaned CD4+. Some responding clones appeared in pre-infection memory, suggesting cross-reactive memory joined. Confirmation of SARS-CoV-2 specificity was lacking for second-wave clones peaking day 37.

The receptor's source is a man in his late teens or twenties who had mild COVID-19 (a few samples of this study predate the infection). Cell type and time point are not known. This chain joins TRBV21-1 and TRBJ2-5; no check of the table's D call, TRBD1, against the DNA was made. TRBV21-1 is a pseudogene locus. Sequenced input: PBMCs or a T cell subset sorted from them (not recorded which). The DNA of the CDR3 is TGTGCCAGCCCTCATTTTCAGGGGGAAGAGACCCAGTACTTC. Its translation: CASPHFQGEETQYF.